What follows is one T cell receptor beta chain and its context. The data belong to a study of blood T cell repertoires in COVID-19. The overall study: The United States, Italy and Spain provided the acute and convalescent COVID-19 samples.

Source study methods: How many nucleated cells were present was estimated from reference gene primer amplification. Profiled with immunoSEQ multiplex PCR; TCRdb holds only in-frame clones, not every one. That table supplies the V and J calls and clone size; D and trimming were determined from the DNA. The sample has hundreds of thousands of clones, about nine tenths seen once. Per the germline V gene, CDR1 is MNHEY and CDR2 is SMNVEV (reference sequence). The CDR3 contains 14 residues. V lost 5 bases and J lost 7, with 17 bases in between. Sequencing was done on a sample of peripheral blood. The V gene is TRBV27, the J gene TRBJ1-1, with D uncertain. The TCR sequence derives from a man between 60 and 70 years old who had recovered from COVID-19. The CDR3 here is CASSQDSFRDEAFF. CDR3 sequence (DNA): TGTGCCAGCAGTCAAGACTCATTTCGGGATGAAGCTTTCTTT.